A selection of T cell receptor beta chains follows, all from one sample in a study of shared clonotypes between healthy human individuals. Data came from immunoSEQ multiplex PCR; TCRdb stores just in-frame clones and leaves some out. The sample lists around 1.9 million clones; under 95% were seen once. Sequencing was performed on naive CD8+ T cells from PBMCs. The receptors shown here come from a man between 18 and 29 years old in good health. Some clones in this sample may be carry-over from other donors' samples. Each CDR3 is given with its conserved first and last residue. A D gene is named only where the DNA matches it firmly. Rows may omit the clone size; those that give it use once, few, many or a size class.

size	V	D	J	CDR3	DNA
-	TRBV27	-	TRBJ1-1	CASSLWDSTEAFF	TGTGCCAGCAGTTTATGGGATAGCACTGAAGCTTTCTTT
-	TRBV19	TRBD1	TRBJ2-7	CASSSRTGAYEQYF	TGTGCCAGTAGTTCGCGGACAGGAGCCTACGAGCAGTACTTC
-	TRBV30	TRBD2	TRBJ2-2	CAWSEREGYGELFF	TGTGCCTGGAGTGAGCGGGAGGGCTACGGGGAGCTGTTTTTT
-	TRBV27	TRBD2	TRBJ2-3	CASSLLHIPPGSGGSTDTQYF	TGTGCCAGCAGTCTCCTTCATATCCCCCCTGGTAGCGGGGGGAGCACAGATACGCAGTATTTT
once	TRBV6-5	TRBD2	TRBJ2-1	CASRYLAEGFNEQFF	TGTGCCAGCAGATACCTAGCGGAGGGTTTCAATGAGCAGTTCTTC
-	TRBV18	-	TRBJ2-3	CASSPWRGTADTQYF	TGTGCCAGCTCACCTTGGAGGGGAACCGCAGATACGCAGTATTTT
-	TRBV6-6	-	TRBJ2-7	CASSPIPRSEQYF	TGTGCCAGCAGCCCTATCCCCCGAAGCGAGCAGTACTTC
-	TRBV28	TRBD1	TRBJ1-2	CASRRPGQRGLGYTF	TGTGCCAGCAGAAGGCCGGGACAGAGGGGCCTTGGCTACACCTTC
-	TRBV7-6	-	TRBJ2-5	CASSPSAVLETQYF	TGTGCCAGCAGCCCTTCGGCGGTTTTGGAGACCCAGTACTTC
-	TRBV9	-	TRBJ2-7	CASSVADSSYEQYF	TGTGCCAGCAGCGTTGCGGACAGCTCCTACGAGCAGTACTTC
-	TRBV7-9	-	TRBJ1-1	CASSLPLGGGVPFF	TGTGCCAGCAGCCTTCCGCTGGGAGGGGGTGTGCCCTTCTTT
-	TRBV9	TRBD1	TRBJ1-5	CASSRGGSGGRGQPQHF	TGTGCCAGCAGCCGCGGGGGGTCAGGGGGACGAGGTCAGCCCCAGCATTTT
once	TRBV4-3	-	TRBJ2-7	CASSQGSGEQYF	TGCGCCAGCAGCCAGGGATCTGGCGAGCAGTACTTC
once	TRBV7-9	TRBD1	TRBJ1-1	CASSLVGGGVGRAFF	TGTGCCAGCAGCTTAGTGGGAGGGGGCGTGGGGAGAGCTTTCTTT
-	TRBV10-3	-	TRBJ2-7	CAISSDTSSYEQYF	TGTGCCATCAGTTCAGACACAAGCTCCTACGAGCAGTACTTC
-	TRBV6-6	TRBD1	TRBJ1-2	CASSHRGFVYGYTF	TGTGCCAGCAGCCACAGGGGGTTTGTCTATGGCTACACCTTC
-	TRBV6-1	-	TRBJ1-3	CASSPGWSIDTIYF	TGTGCCAGCAGTCCAGGCTGGAGTATAGACACCATATATTTT
once	TRBV4-3	-	TRBJ2-1	CASSQVRVSGNEQFF	TGCGCCAGCAGCCAAGTGAGGGTCTCGGGGAATGAGCAGTTCTTC
-	TRBV6-1	-	TRBJ2-7	CASRDLYREVDEQYF	TGTGCCAGCAGAGACCTATACAGGGAGGTGGACGAGCAGTACTTC
-	TRBV19	-	TRBJ1-1	CASSGHWGDTEAFF	TGTGCCAGTAGTGGACATTGGGGTGACACTGAAGCTTTCTTT
-	TRBV29-1	TRBD2	TRBJ2-1	CSVRTTSGPSYNEQFF	TGCAGCGTCCGTACAACTAGCGGACCTTCCTACAATGAGCAGTTCTTC
-	TRBV29-1	-	TRBJ2-1	CSVLLAHEQFF	TGCAGCGTGCTTCTAGCGCATGAGCAGTTCTTC
-	TRBV30	-	TRBJ2-1	CAWSVGSSSYNEQFF	TGTGCCTGGAGTGTAGGTAGCAGCTCCTACAATGAGCAGTTCTTC
-	TRBV4-1	-	TRBJ2-7	CASSPWRGDEQYF	TGCGCCAGCAGCCCTTGGAGGGGCGACGAGCAGTACTTC
-	TRBV27	TRBD2	TRBJ2-7	CASSSRTSGSRSYEQYF	TGTGCCAGCAGTTCCCGGACTAGCGGGAGTAGGTCCTACGAGCAGTACTTC
-	TRBV7-9	-	TRBJ2-4	CASSLERGQQNIQYF	TGTGCCAGCAGCTTAGAACGGGGGCAACAAAACATTCAGTACTTC
-	TRBV9	TRBD1	TRBJ2-7	CASSVGTGSQQYF	TGTGCCAGCAGCGTGGGGACAGGGAGCCAGCAGTACTTC
-	TRBV28	-	TRBJ1-5	CASSWTRRGYQPQHF	TGTGCCAGCAGTTGGACCCGGCGGGGATACCAGCCCCAGCATTTT
-	TRBV4-1	-	TRBJ2-5	CASSQDLGGVRTQYF	TGCGCCAGCAGCCAAGATCTTGGCGGAGTACGGACCCAGTACTTC
once	TRBV11-2	-	TRBJ2-7	CASSSGPNAGEQYF	TGTGCCAGCAGTTCCGGCCCCAATGCGGGCGAGCAGTACTTC
-	TRBV5-4	TRBD2	TRBJ2-7	CASSFSSGIDEQYF	TGTGCCAGCAGCTTCAGTAGCGGGATTGACGAGCAGTACTTC
-	TRBV27	TRBD2	TRBJ2-1	CASSLTSGTSYNEQFF	TGTGCCAGCAGTTTGACTAGCGGGACCTCCTACAATGAGCAGTTCTTC
-	TRBV27	-	TRBJ1-1	CASSLSDYRERTEAFF	TGTGCCAGCAGTTTATCGGACTACAGGGAGAGGACTGAAGCTTTCTTT
-	TRBV6-5	TRBD2	TRBJ2-7	CASSLSGRDREQYF	TGTGCCAGCAGCCTTAGCGGGAGGGATCGGGAGCAGTACTTC